The 24 T cell receptor beta chains below come from one sample, sequenced in a study of response to subunit inactivated influenza vaccine. TCRdb re-called the RT-PCR reads with MiXCR, one entry per CDR3 protein. Altogether more than 150,000 distinct CDR3 sequences are present, around 10% being singletons, with the ten largest covering roughly 33%. The specimen comprised CD8+ T cells sorted from PBMCs, sampled roughly 24 months after vaccination. These receptor sequences come from a man in his fifties or sixties who received an inactivated influenza vaccine.

The chain employs TRBV6-2 or TRBV6-3 and TRBJ2-7; D unclear. Trimming shortened V by 7 bases and J by 2 bases, and 12 bases separated the two germline ends. The CDR3 is 13 amino acids. From germline, CDR1 is MNHEY and CDR2 SVGEGT. CDR3 sequence reads: CASNRDGPYEQYF. The CDR3 DNA reads as TGTGCCAGCAATAGAGACGGTCCCTACGAGCAGTACTTC.

This clonotype was found a few times. The chain employs TRBV12-3 or TRBV12-4 and TRBJ2-5; TRBD1 or TRBD2 may be the D gene (6 bases each). Deletions cut 1 base from V and 5 bases from J, with 14 bases between. The CDR3 is made up of 15 amino acids. Written as DNA, the CDR3 is TGTGCCAGCAGTTTAGACCCGGGGGCGAGGGAGACCCAGTACTTC. Translated, it gives CASSLDPGARETQYF.

This chain links TRBV18 with TRBJ2-1; TRBD2 matches 16 bases. J gave up 7 bases and V 4 bases, and 13 bases lay outside the gene matches. The CDR3 contains 19 residues. Germline lookup yields CDR1 KGHSH and CDR2 LQKENI. The CDR3 loop is CASSLPGLAGGHVVNEQFF. The CDR3 DNA follows: TGTGCCAGCTCACTCCCGGGACTAGCGGGGGGGCACGTGGTAAATGAGCAGTTCTTC.

This clonotype has just a few counts. The chain combines TRBV4-1 with TRBJ2-7; no firm D call. Trimming removed 4 bases from V and 3 bases from J, with 13 bases in between. This CDR3 spans 14 amino acids. Germline CDR1 is MGHRA and CDR2 is YSYEKL. For the CDR3, the DNA is TGCGCCAGCAGCCCCCAGGACGGAAACTACGAGCAGTACTTC. Translation gives CASSPQDGNYEQYF.

This clonotype was counted many times. J is TRBJ2-1 and V is TRBV11-1; no clear D. The CDR3 extends over 12 amino acids. The germline V and J ends were trimmed by 1 base and 7 bases, with 5 bases remaining between them. From germline, CDR1 is SGHAT and CDR2 FQDESV (reference sequence). The CDR3 region is CASSLGLNEQFF. The CDR3 nucleotides read TGTGCCAGCAGCTTAGGTCTGAATGAGCAGTTCTTC.

The sample holds a few counts of this clonotype. The chain recombines TRBV15 with TRBJ1-1; D gene unclear. CDR1 and CDR2 from the germline V gene are LNHNV and YYDKDF (reference sequence). The germline V and J ends were trimmed by 7 bases and 0 bases, with 9 bases remaining between them. This CDR3 is 13 amino acids long. The CDR3 spells CATTSTLNTEAFF. The DNA of the CDR3 is TGTGCCACCACCTCGACACTGAACACTGAAGCTTTCTTT. The full variable domain, with the rest looked up from reference TRBV15 and TRBJ1-1, is DAMVIQNPRYQVTQFGKPVTLSCSQTLNHNVMYWYQQKSSQAPKLLFHYYDKDFNNEADTPDNFQSRRPNTSFCFLDIRSPGLGDTAMYLCATTSTLNTEAFFGQGTRLTVV.

The chain uses TRBV2 and TRBJ2-5; D may be TRBD1 (5 bases). The ends were cut back, 9 bases at V and 2 bases at J, with 10 bases in the middle. Germline CDR1 and CDR2: SNHLY and FYNNEI. CDR3 length equals 12 residues. The CDR3 protein is CASTNRQETQYF. The DNA for the CDR3 is TGTGCCAGTACCAACAGGCAAGAGACCCAGTACTTC.

The chain has TRBV20-1 and TRBJ2-4; 9 bases line up with TRBD2. The germline CDR1 and CDR2 sequences are DFQATT and SNEGSKA (reference sequence). The CDR3 totals 15 residues. Trimming took 4 bases from V and 3 from J; bases not matched to a gene: 7. CDR3 residues: CSATKREEGKNIQYF. The CDR3 DNA follows: TGCAGTGCTACGAAGCGGGAGGAGGGCAAAAACATTCAGTACTTC.

This chain joins TRBV4-3 and TRBJ1-5; possibly TRBD1 for D (6 bases). Trimming left V 2 bases short and J 2 bases short, with 13 bases between. The CDR3 covers 16 residues. Germline CDR1 LGHNA, CDR2 YSLEER. CDR3 sequence reads: CASSQPQGMGNQPQHF. The CDR3 DNA reads TGCGCCAGCAGCCAACCACAGGGCATGGGCAATCAGCCCCAGCATTTT.

The chain carries TRBV11-2 and TRBJ1-6; 8 bases map to TRBD1. This CDR3 has 18 amino acids. V gave up 7 bases and J gave up 6 bases; unmatched junction bases: 17. Germline assignment: CDR1 SGHAT and CDR2 FQNNGV. In DNA form, the CDR3 reads TGTGCCAGCACGGGAGGTCCAGGGGGCATGGGTAGTAATTCACCCCTCCACTTT. Translation: CASTGGPGGMGSNSPLHF.

This clonotype was observed a few times. CDR3 region: CASSLAVAGNEQYF. Written as DNA, the CDR3 is TGTGCCAGCAGCTTAGCGGTGGCGGGAAACGAGCAGTACTTC. The rearrangement joins TRBV7-6 to TRBJ2-7; possibly TRBD2 for D (6 bases). The CDR3 spans 14 residues. Germline-derived CDR1 and CDR2 are SGHVS and FNYEAQ. V was pared by 0 bases and J by 5 bases, with 11 bases between.

This clonotype was counted a few times. This chain joins TRBV7-2 and TRBJ2-1; no clear D. V gave up 6 bases and J gave up 3 bases, with 12 bases separating them. CDR1 and CDR2 (germline): SGHTA, FQGNSA. CDR3 length: 14 amino acids. CDR3 protein: CASSMVGNYNEQFF. The CDR3 DNA follows: TGTGCCAGCAGTATGGTAGGGAACTACAATGAGCAGTTCTTC.

This clonotype has just a few counts. The J gene is TRBJ2-1, the V gene TRBV6-2 or TRBV6-3, with D possibly TRBD2 on 6 matching bases. Germline CDR1 MNHEY, CDR2 SVGEGT. There are 14 residues in the CDR3. V lost 1 base to trimming and J lost 2 bases, with 6 bases between them. As DNA, the CDR3 is TGTGCCAGCAGTTACTTAGCGGCCTACAATGAGCAGTTCTTC. Its translation is CASSYLAAYNEQFF.

The J gene is TRBJ2-2, the V gene TRBV7-2, with 7 nucleotides matching TRBD1. Trimming removed 4 bases from V and 3 bases from J; junction bases left unmatched: 5. This CDR3 has 15 amino acids. CDR1 and CDR2 (germline): SGHTA, FQGNSA. CDR3 loop: CASSSGTAYTGELFF. CDR3 sequence (DNA): TGTGCCAGCAGCTCTGGGACAGCTTACACCGGGGAGCTGTTTTTT. Filled out from reference TRBV7-2 and TRBJ2-2, the complete variable domain reads GAGVSQSPSNKVTEKGKDVELRCDPISGHTALYWYRQSLGQGLEFLIYFQGNSAPDKSGLPSDRFSAERTGGSVSTLTIQRTQQEDSAVYLCASSSGTAYTGELFFGEGSRLTVL.

This clonotype appeared many times. The rearrangement joins TRBV11-2 to TRBJ2-5; 7 nucleotides line up with TRBD1. V trimming: 0 bases; J trimming: 5 bases; junction bases outside the gene matches: 6. CDR1 is SGHAT and CDR2 is FQNNGV in the germline V gene. This CDR3 comprises 15 residues. The CDR3 DNA sequence: TGTGCCAGCAGCTTAGACGCAGGGGGTTTTGAGACCCAGTACTTC. Amino acid sequence: CASSLDAGGFETQYF.

This clonotype occurred many times. The J gene is TRBJ2-5, the V gene TRBV20-1, with D unclear. This CDR3 is 10 amino acids long. Germline assignment: CDR1 DFQATT and CDR2 SNEGSKA (reference sequence). The CDR3 sequence: CSLYQETQYF. The CDR3 coding sequence is TGCAGCTTGTACCAAGAGACCCAGTACTTC.

The chain joins TRBV5-6 to TRBJ1-2; D is possibly TRBD1 (6 bases). The V end was cut by 4 bases, the J end by 5 bases, with 12 bases between. The CDR3 is 13 amino acids. Germline V CDR1 and CDR2: SGHDT, YYEEEE. CDR3 in amino acids: CASSETGGYGYTF. CDR3 sequence (DNA): TGTGCCAGCAGCGAGACAGGTGGTTATGGCTACACCTTC.

The rearrangement joins TRBV27 to TRBJ2-3; 12 nucleotides line up with TRBD2. The CDR3 spans 17 residues. J gave up 6 bases and V 5 bases, and 12 bases lay outside the gene matches. Germline V CDR1 and CDR2: MNHEY, SMNVEV (reference sequence). In nucleotides, the CDR3 is TGTGCCAGCAGTCCCTTGGCTAGCGGGGGGGCCAGCGATACGCAGTATTTT. Residues: CASSPLASGGASDTQYF.

V gene TRBV7-9 combines with J gene TRBJ2-1, with 8 positions matching TRBD1. CDR3 length: 12 residues. Germline CDR1 SEHNR, CDR2 FQNEAQ (reference sequence). Germline trimming cut 1 base from V and 15 bases from J; bases unmatched to any gene: 5. CDR3 residues: CASSLGTQGVFF. CDR3 nucleotides: TGTGCCAGCAGCTTAGGAACACAGGGGGTGTTCTTC. The complete variable domain, with remaining parts taken from reference TRBV7-9 and TRBJ2-1, reads DTGVSQNPRHKITKRGQNVTFRCDPISEHNRLYWYRQTLGQGPEFLTYFQNEAQLEKSRLLSDRFSAERPKGSFSTLEIQRTEQGDSAMYLCASSLGTQGVFFGPGTRLTVL.

There are a few counts of this clonotype. V is TRBV28 and J is TRBJ2-7; 10 nucleotides match TRBD1. The CDR3 has 18 amino acids. In germline, CDR1 is MDHEN, CDR2 SYDVKM. Unmatched junction bases numbered 17, after V lost 4 bases and J lost 5 bases. The CDR3 is CASSSTGGQLAIIHEQYF. CDR3 nucleotides: TGTGCCAGCAGTTCGACAGGGGGCCAGTTAGCGATCATCCACGAGCAGTACTTC. Full variable domain (rest looked up from reference TRBV28 and TRBJ2-7): DVKVTQSSRYLVKRTGEKVFLECVQDMDHENMFWYRQDPGLGLRLIYFSYDVKMKEKGDIPEGYSVSREKKERFSLILESASTNQTSMYLCASSSTGGQLAIIHEQYFGPGTRLTVT.

The gene calls are TRBV2 and TRBJ2-5; 9 bases are a match to TRBD1. V shed 3 bases and J 9 bases; nucleotides not matched to a gene: 11. The CDR3 is made up of 15 amino acids. CDR1 is SNHLY, CDR2 FYNNEI, per germline. The CDR3 spells CASSDPGQGIGSQYF. As DNA, the CDR3 is TGTGCCAGCAGTGACCCGGGACAGGGAATTGGGTCCCAGTACTTC.

This clonotype was observed a handful of times. CDR3 sequence: CASSSSRREQYF. The DNA for the CDR3 is TGTGCCAGCAGTTCATCGCGGCGCGAGCAGTACTTC. This rearrangement joins TRBV12-3 or TRBV12-4 to TRBJ2-7; D is unclear. Trimming removed 4 bases at V and 6 bases at J, with 10 bases between. The CDR3 loop spans 12 amino acids.

This clonotype was counted a few times. J is TRBJ2-1 and V is TRBV20-1; maybe TRBD2 (5 bases). Looked up from germline, CDR1 is DFQATT and CDR2 is SNEGSKA (reference sequence). V dropped 1 base and J dropped 2 bases, with 9 bases sitting between them. The CDR3 is made up of 14 amino acids. The CDR3: CSARGAATYNEQFF. Written as DNA, the CDR3 is TGCAGTGCTAGAGGAGCGGCTACCTACAATGAGCAGTTCTTC.

This clonotype was detected a few times. This sequence joins TRBV7-2 and TRBJ1-2, with D uncertain. The CDR3 has 15 residues. Trimming removed 5 bases from V and 4 bases from J, with 17 bases in between. The germline V gene has CDR1 SGHTA and CDR2 FQGNSA. The CDR3 loop is CASSPRAQAGYGYTF. DNA for the CDR3: TGTGCCAGCAGCCCCCGGGCCCAGGCAGGCTATGGCTACACCTTC.